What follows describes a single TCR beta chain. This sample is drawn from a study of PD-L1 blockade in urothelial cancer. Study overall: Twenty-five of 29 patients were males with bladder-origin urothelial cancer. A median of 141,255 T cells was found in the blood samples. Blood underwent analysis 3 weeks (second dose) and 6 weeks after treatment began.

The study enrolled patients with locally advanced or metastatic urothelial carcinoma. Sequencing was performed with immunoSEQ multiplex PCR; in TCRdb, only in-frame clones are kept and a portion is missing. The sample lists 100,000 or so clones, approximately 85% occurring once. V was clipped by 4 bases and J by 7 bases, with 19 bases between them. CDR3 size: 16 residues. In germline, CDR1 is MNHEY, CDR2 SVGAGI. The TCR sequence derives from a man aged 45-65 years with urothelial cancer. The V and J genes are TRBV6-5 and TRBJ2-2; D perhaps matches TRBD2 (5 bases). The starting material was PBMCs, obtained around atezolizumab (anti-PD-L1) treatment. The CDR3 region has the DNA TGTGCCAGCAGTTCACTACTTCGGGGTGTGAACGGGGAGCTGTTTTTT. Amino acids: CASSSLLRGVNGELFF.